The 31 T cell receptor beta chains below all came from one sample that was sequenced in a study of blood T cell repertoires in COVID-19. Produced via immunoSEQ multiplex PCR; TCRdb's table is partial and in-frame only. The sample yields 200,000 or so clones, roughly 83% seen once. Sequencing was performed on PBMCs or T cells enriched from blood (not recorded which). These receptors all stem from a woman aged 40 to 50 with acute COVID-19.

The chain employs TRBV12-3 or TRBV12-4 and TRBJ2-5; D is ambiguous. The CDR3 length is 11 residues. V gave up 6 bases and J gave up 5 bases, with 7 bases separating them. For the CDR3, the DNA is TGTGCCAGCAGGTCCCTGGAGACCCAGTACTTC. Residues: CASRSLETQYF.

Concerning this clone: Different DNA sequences within this sample yield the same CDR3. The genes are TRBV27 and TRBJ2-2; TRBD2 is a possible D gene (8 bases). The CDR3 contains 15 residues. Germline CDR1 is MNHEY and CDR2 is SMNVEV (reference sequence). V was shortened by 6 bases and J by 4 bases, with 15 bases between the two germline ends. As DNA, the CDR3 is TGTGCCAGCAGGAGGGGGCGGGGGGCCACCGGGGAGCTGTTTTTT. Translating gives CASRRGRGATGELFF.

The gene calls are TRBV19 and TRBJ1-2, with a possible D match to TRBD1 (6 bases). The CDR3 has 15 residues. V gave up 3 bases and J gave up 1 base, with 12 bases separating them. CDR1 and CDR2 from the germline V gene are LNHDA and SQIVND (reference sequence). DNA for the CDR3: TGTGCCAGTAGTATCAACAGGGAAGGTAACTATGGCTACACCTTC. Translation gives CASSINREGNYGYTF.

The chain uses TRBV5-3 and TRBJ2-5, with D possibly being TRBD2 (7 bases). TRBV5-3 is known as an ORF, though its function is uncertain. The V end lost 10 bases, the J end lost 6 bases, and 22 bases lay between the germline ends. The CDR3 totals 14 residues. Here the CDR3 reads CASTKGGATKTQYF. CDR3 nucleotide sequence: TGTGCCTCCACTAAAGGGGGGGCTACGAAGACCCAGTACTTC.

V gene TRBV7-2 combines with J gene TRBJ2-1; no clear D. Between the trimmed V and J ends, which lost 4 bases and 6 bases, there was a span of 10 bases. The CDR3 contains 13 residues. The germline gives CDR1 SGHTA, CDR2 FQGNSA. The CDR3 reads CASSSRSPNEQFF. CDR3 in DNA: TGTGCCAGCAGCTCCCGGTCCCCCAATGAGCAGTTCTTC.

V is TRBV29-1 and J is TRBJ1-1; 7 bases are a match to TRBD1. Trimming cost V 6 bases and J 3 bases; bases outside gene matches: 25. Looked up from germline, CDR1 is SQVTM and CDR2 is ANQGSEA. CDR3 size: 19 residues. DNA of the CDR3: TGCAGCGTGGAACGGATGACAGGGCAGAGGGAATGGGACTACACTGAAGCTTTCTTT. This codes for CSVERMTGQREWDYTEAFF.

The chain joins TRBV3-1 (or the pseudogene TRBV3-2) to TRBJ2-1, with 9 bases identical to TRBD2. Trimming at V came to 2 bases and at J to 8 bases, leaving 10 bases not matched to a gene. The CDR3 contains 16 residues. In germline, CDR1 is LGHDT, CDR2 YNNKEL (reference sequence). CDR3 DNA: TGTGCCAGCAGCCAACTAGCGGGGAATGTCGACGATGAGCAGTTCTTC. Amino acids: CASSQLAGNVDDEQFF.

This chain connects TRBV6-5 to TRBJ1-2; 9 bases map to TRBD1. The germline CDR1 and CDR2 sequences are MNHEY and SVGAGI. The CDR3 is made up of 13 amino acids. Trimming cost V 7 bases and J 8 bases; bases outside gene matches: 8. In DNA, the CDR3 is TGTGCCAGCACCAATCCGGGACAGGGCGGCTACACCTTC. As protein: CASTNPGQGGYTF.

V usage is TRBV28 and J usage is TRBJ2-1; 14 bases map to TRBD2. Losses at the gene ends were 4 bases for V and 7 bases for J; bases not matched to a gene: 9. This CDR3 has 17 residues. Germline loops: CDR1 MDHEN, CDR2 SYDVKM. CDR3 in amino acids: CASSSSGTSGSRNEQFF. The CDR3 region has the DNA TGTGCCAGCAGTTCTTCAGGGACTAGCGGGAGTCGGAATGAGCAGTTCTTC. The full variable domain, in which reference TRBV28 and TRBJ2-1 provide the parts outside the CDR3, is DVKVTQSSRYLVKRTGEKVFLECVQDMDHENMFWYRQDPGLGLRLIYFSYDVKMKEKGDIPEGYSVSREKKERFSLILESASTNQTSMYLCASSSSGTSGSRNEQFFGPGTRLTVL.

The count of this clone is one. The gene calls are TRBV24-1 and TRBJ1-5, with D unresolved. CDR1 KGHDR and CDR2 SFDVKD come from the germline V gene. V lost 5 bases, J lost 4 bases, and 8 bases lay in between. The CDR3 loop spans 13 amino acids. CDR3 loop: CATSGAWNQPQHF. As DNA, the CDR3 is TGTGCCACCAGTGGGGCTTGGAATCAGCCCCAGCATTTT.

This rearrangement joins TRBV7-3 to TRBJ2-1; the match to TRBD2 covers 7 bases. This CDR3 has 15 amino acids. The trim removed 3 bases at V and 8 bases at J, leaving 10 bases unmatched. The germline gives CDR1 SGHTA, CDR2 FQGTGA. For the CDR3, the DNA is TGTGCCAGCAGCTTTTCGGAGCGGGGAAGACATGAGCAGTTCTTC. Residues: CASSFSERGRHEQFF.

This sequence joins TRBV15 and TRBJ2-4; 10 positions agree with TRBD1. The CDR3 runs to 15 residues. Germline V gene data show CDR1 as LNHNV and CDR2 as YYDKDF (reference sequence). J was trimmed by 2 bases and V by 5 bases; bases with no gene match: 3. The CDR3 nucleotides are TGTGCCACCAGCCGGGACAGGGGAACCAAAAACATTCAGTACTTC. It is translated as CATSRDRGTKNIQYF.

J is TRBJ1-1 and V is TRBV12-5, with 7 bases matching TRBD1. The CDR3 runs 13 residues. Germline values: CDR1 LGHNT, CDR2 FRNRAP. The J segment lost 0 bases and the V segment lost 8 bases, leaving 3 bases of the junction unmatched. CDR3 sequence: CASRTGLNTEAFF. CDR3 bases: TGTGCTAGTAGGACAGGCCTGAACACTGAAGCTTTCTTT.

The V and J genes are TRBV5-1 and TRBJ2-1; D gene ambiguous. V was cut by 4 bases and J by 0 bases, with 11 bases left in between. The CDR3 is 15 amino acids. The germline V gene has CDR1 SGHRS and CDR2 YFSETQ. In DNA, the CDR3 is TGCGCCAGCAGCCTCGACTCCCCCTCCTACAATGAGCAGTTCTTC. It yields the protein CASSLDSPSYNEQFF.

The rearrangement links TRBV30 to TRBJ2-7; D gene uncertain. This CDR3 has 11 residues. Trimming removed 3 bases from V and 2 bases from J, with 5 bases in between. Germline loops: CDR1 GTSNPN, CDR2 SVGIG (reference sequence). The CDR3: CAWRETYEQYF. The CDR3 nucleotides read TGTGCCTGGAGGGAGACCTACGAGCAGTACTTC.

The V gene is TRBV4-2, the J gene TRBJ2-7; 8 nucleotides agree with TRBD2. The CDR3 is made up of 15 amino acids. Germline assignment: CDR1 LGHNA and CDR2 YNFKEQ. The junction had 7 bases not matched to a gene; V was cut back by 0 bases and J by 6 bases. CDR3 DNA sequence: TGTGCCAGCAGCCAAGATCGGGGACTAGACGTCGAGCAGTACTTC. Amino acid sequence: CASSQDRGLDVEQYF.

The chain joins TRBV5-8 to TRBJ2-7, with D hard to call. The germline V gene has CDR1 SGHTS and CDR2 YDEGEE. V lost 6 bases and J 6 bases, leaving 13 bases between the germline ends. The CDR3 runs to 12 residues. CDR3 sequence reads: CASTPLNGEQYF. CDR3 coding DNA: TGTGCCAGCACCCCCTTAAACGGCGAGCAGTACTTC.

This sequence joins TRBV3-1 (or the pseudogene TRBV3-2) and TRBJ1-1, with D maybe TRBD1 (5 bases). Germline V CDR1 and CDR2: LGHDT, YNNKEL (reference sequence). Trimming removed 4 bases from V and 4 bases from J, with 13 bases in between. The CDR3 spans 14 residues. As DNA, the CDR3 is TGTGCCAGCAGCCGGGGCCCCGGGGGCACTGAAGCTTTCTTT. Protein sequence: CASSRGPGGTEAFF.

The V gene is TRBV29-1, the J gene TRBJ2-7; a possible D gene is TRBD2 (5 bases). With 7 bases removed from V and 5 bases from J, the gap between germline ends came to 18 bases. The CDR3 spans 13 residues. Germline V gene data show CDR1 as SQVTM and CDR2 as ANQGSEA. CDR3 DNA: TGCAGCGCCATAGGAGAGTTTAGCGACGAGCAGTACTTC. This codes for CSAIGEFSDEQYF.

The genes are TRBV11-2 and TRBJ2-7; TRBD2 agrees at 8 bases. The CDR3 has 14 amino acids. V was clipped by 6 bases and J by 2 bases; unmatched bases: 6. Germline V gene sequence: CDR1 SGHAT, CDR2 FQNNGV. The CDR3 reads CASRSSGKAYEQYF. The CDR3 DNA reads TGTGCCAGCAGAAGTAGCGGGAAGGCCTACGAGCAGTACTTC.

J is TRBJ2-1 and V is TRBV18, with 8 bases fitting TRBD2. CDR3 size: 22 residues. Trimming removed 3 bases from V and 0 bases from J; junction bases left unmatched: 22. Germline values: CDR1 KGHSH, CDR2 LQKENI. The CDR3 protein is CASSPLGGGTGFEVSSYNEQFF. As DNA, the CDR3 is TGTGCCAGCTCACCTCTAGGCGGGGGGACGGGTTTTGAGGTCTCCTCCTACAATGAGCAGTTCTTC.

This rearrangement joins TRBV9 to TRBJ2-1, with a tentative D call TRBD2 (5 bases). CDR3 length equals 17 residues. The V end was cut by 0 bases, the J end by 7 bases, with 20 bases between. Germline V gives CDR1 SGDLS, CDR2 YYNGEE. The chain's CDR3 is CASSVDGRLGVRNEQFF. CDR3 sequence (DNA): TGTGCCAGCAGCGTAGATGGGCGGTTGGGAGTCAGGAATGAGCAGTTCTTC.

The CDR3 DNA sequence: TGTGCCAGCAGCCCTACGGGGGGACTAGCGGGAGTGGAGCAGTACTTC. Protein sequence: CASSPTGGLAGVEQYF. The V gene is TRBV11-2, the J gene TRBJ2-7; 14 bases agree with TRBD2. CDR3 length equals 16 residues. Trimming removed 5 bases from V and 7 bases from J; junction bases left unmatched: 10. Germline V gives CDR1 SGHAT, CDR2 FQNNGV.

This clone occurred once. V gene TRBV5-5 combines with J gene TRBJ2-6; the match to TRBD1 covers 7 bases. With V trimmed by 5 bases and J by 2 bases, 4 bases remained unmatched. Per germline, CDR1 SGHKS and CDR2 YYEKEE (reference sequence). This CDR3 has 15 amino acids. The CDR3 here is CASSLQGTGANVLTF. The CDR3 DNA reads TGTGCCAGCAGTTTACAGGGGACTGGGGCCAACGTCCTGACTTTC.

The V call is TRBV30, the J call TRBJ2-1, with 7 bases matching TRBD1. The V and J ends lost 1 base and 4 bases, in that order; junction bases with no gene match: 1. Looked up from germline, CDR1 is GTSNPN and CDR2 is SVGIG (reference sequence). The CDR3 is 13 residues long. DNA for the CDR3: TGTGCCTGGAGTGCGACAGGGTACAATGAGCAGTTCTTC. Its protein product is CAWSATGYNEQFF.

The V call is TRBV12-5, the J call TRBJ2-1; possibly TRBD2 for D (6 bases). V was shortened by 1 base and J by 2 bases, with 12 bases between the two germline ends. Germline V gene data show CDR1 as LGHNT and CDR2 as FRNRAP. The CDR3 contains 16 residues. CDR3 sequence: CASGLGGGTTYNEQFF. DNA of the CDR3: TGTGCTAGTGGTTTGGGCGGCGGGACCACCTACAATGAGCAGTTCTTC.

V gene TRBV28 combines with J gene TRBJ2-2; tentatively, D is TRBD1 (7 bases). This CDR3 spans 15 amino acids. V was pared by 8 bases and J by 1 base, with 14 bases between. Germline V gene data show CDR1 as MDHEN and CDR2 as SYDVKM. This CDR3 reads CASRRQGGNTGELFF. For the CDR3, the DNA is TGTGCCAGCCGGCGGCAGGGGGGGAACACCGGGGAGCTGTTTTTT.

This chain connects TRBV7-9 to TRBJ2-1; D gene uncertain. Germline values: CDR1 SEHNR, CDR2 FQNEAQ (reference sequence). The germline V and J ends were trimmed by 1 base and 5 bases, with 6 bases remaining between them. The CDR3 spans 13 residues. CDR3 nucleotide sequence: TGTGCCAGCAGCTTAGAGTTAGACAATGAGCAGTTCTTC. Protein product: CASSLELDNEQFF.

The V and J genes are TRBV28 and TRBJ1-6; D not resolved. The V gene lost 3 bases and the J gene lost 5 bases, with 8 bases spanning the gap. There are 14 residues in the CDR3. The germline V gene has CDR1 MDHEN and CDR2 SYDVKM. CDR3 loop: CASSFPFHNSPLHF. The CDR3 DNA reads TGTGCCAGCAGTTTCCCGTTCCATAATTCACCCCTCCACTTT.

The rearrangement links TRBV10-3 to TRBJ2-5, with 8 bases matching TRBD2. The CDR3 is made up of 12 amino acids. Per germline, CDR1 ENHRY and CDR2 SYGVKD. In nucleotides, the CDR3 is TGTGCTGTCGGGGGGGGCCAAGAGACCCAGTACTTC. This sequence encodes CAVGGGQETQYF.

This chain uses TRBV5-5 with TRBJ1-1; no clear D gene. Trimming stripped 2 bases from V and 1 base from J, with 9 bases between. Germline lookup yields CDR1 SGHKS and CDR2 YYEKEE (reference sequence). The CDR3 sequence is 14 residues long. The CDR3 reads CASSLANRNTEAFF. As DNA, the CDR3 is TGTGCCAGCAGCTTAGCAAATCGGAACACTGAAGCTTTCTTT.